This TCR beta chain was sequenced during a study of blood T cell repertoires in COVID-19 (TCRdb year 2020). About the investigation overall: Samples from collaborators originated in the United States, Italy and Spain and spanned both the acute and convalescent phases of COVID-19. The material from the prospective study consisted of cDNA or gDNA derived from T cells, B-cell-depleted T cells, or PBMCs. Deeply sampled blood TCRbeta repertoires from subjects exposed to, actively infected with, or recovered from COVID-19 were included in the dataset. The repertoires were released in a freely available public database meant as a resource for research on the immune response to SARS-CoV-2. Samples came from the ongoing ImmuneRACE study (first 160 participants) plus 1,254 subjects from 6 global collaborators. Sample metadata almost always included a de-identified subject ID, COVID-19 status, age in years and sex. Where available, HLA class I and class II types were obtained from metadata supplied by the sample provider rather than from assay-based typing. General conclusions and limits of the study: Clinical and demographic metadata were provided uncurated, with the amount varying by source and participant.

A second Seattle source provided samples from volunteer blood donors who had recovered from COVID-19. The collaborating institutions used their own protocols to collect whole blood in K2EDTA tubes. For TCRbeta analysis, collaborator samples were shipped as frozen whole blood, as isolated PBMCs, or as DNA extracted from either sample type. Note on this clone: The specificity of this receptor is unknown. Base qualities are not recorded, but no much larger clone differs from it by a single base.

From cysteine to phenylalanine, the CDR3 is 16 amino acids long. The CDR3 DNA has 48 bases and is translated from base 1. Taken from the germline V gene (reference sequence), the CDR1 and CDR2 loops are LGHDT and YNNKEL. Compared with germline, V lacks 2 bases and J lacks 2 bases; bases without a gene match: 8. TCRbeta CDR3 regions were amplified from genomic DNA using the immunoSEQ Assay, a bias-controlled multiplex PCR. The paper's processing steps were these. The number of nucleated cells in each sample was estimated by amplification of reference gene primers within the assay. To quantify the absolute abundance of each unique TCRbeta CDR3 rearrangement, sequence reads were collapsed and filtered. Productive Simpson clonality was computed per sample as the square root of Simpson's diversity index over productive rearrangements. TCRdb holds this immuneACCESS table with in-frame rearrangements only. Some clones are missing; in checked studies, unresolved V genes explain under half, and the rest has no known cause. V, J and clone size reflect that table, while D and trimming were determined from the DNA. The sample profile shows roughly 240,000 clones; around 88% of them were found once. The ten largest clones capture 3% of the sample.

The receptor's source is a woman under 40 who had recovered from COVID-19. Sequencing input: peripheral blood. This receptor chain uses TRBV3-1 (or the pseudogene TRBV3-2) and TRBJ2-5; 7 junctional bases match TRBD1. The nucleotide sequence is TGTGCCAGCAGCCAATGGTACACGGGACAGCAAGAGACCCAGTACTTC. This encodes CASSQWYTGQQETQYF.